The TCR beta chain under discussion was sequenced for a study of blood T cell repertoires in COVID-19. In the study overall: PBMCs, B-cell-depleted T cells, or T cells provided the cDNA or gDNA that made up the material.

V was trimmed by 4 bases and J by 1 base, leaving 13 bases between them. There are 15 residues in the CDR3. The germline V gene has CDR1 LGHDT and CDR2 YNNKEL (reference sequence). In the authors' methods: It was from reference gene primer amplification that nucleated cell counts were estimated. The repertoire was sequenced with immunoSEQ multiplex PCR; TCRdb's copy has only in-frame clones and lacks some. V and J calls plus clone size are reproduced from that table; the DNA served to infer D and trimming. The table lists about 72,000 clones, about nine tenths of them singletons. The chain combines TRBV3-1 (or the pseudogene TRBV3-2) with TRBJ1-1; no clear D. Sample: peripheral blood. The source of this sequence is a woman aged 55 to 70 with acute or convalescent COVID-19. CDR3 DNA: TGTGCCAGCAGCCGTGCCTTGGCCGCGAACACTGAAGCTTTCTTT. This codes for CASSRALAANTEAFF.